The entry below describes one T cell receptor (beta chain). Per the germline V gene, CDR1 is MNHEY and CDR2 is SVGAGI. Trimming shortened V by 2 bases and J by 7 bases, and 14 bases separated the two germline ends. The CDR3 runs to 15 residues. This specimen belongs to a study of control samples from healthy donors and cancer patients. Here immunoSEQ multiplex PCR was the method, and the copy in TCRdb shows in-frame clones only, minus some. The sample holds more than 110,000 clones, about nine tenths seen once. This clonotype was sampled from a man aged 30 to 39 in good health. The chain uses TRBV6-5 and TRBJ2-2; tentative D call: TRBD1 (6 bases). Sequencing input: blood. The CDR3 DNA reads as TGTGCCAGCAGTTACAACAGGGCTCTCGACGGGGAGCTGTTTTTT. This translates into CASSYNRALDGELFF.